This T cell receptor (beta chain) was captured in a study of blood T cells in healthy people across ages. For the study at large: Through template switching, about one barcoded beta molecule was captured per two T cells, as measured in model experiments. Study-wide results and caveats: Expanded clonotype changes were possibly confounded by unknown donor CMV status.

Total RNA was extracted at no less than 6 micrograms per sample. The CDR3 has 20 amino acids. Trimming at V came to 10 bases and at J to 0 bases, leaving 18 bases not matched to a gene. CDR1 LGHNA and CDR2 YSLEER come from the germline V gene. A second PCR of 7 to 11 cycles used a sample-barcoded 5' primer and a J-beta primer mix. A minimum of 2.5 million CDR3-containing paired-end reads was obtained for each sample. TCRdb reprocessed the 5' RACE reads with MiXCR, giving one entry per CDR3 protein. Counted here are about 1.8 million distinct CDR3 sequences, roughly 52% occurring once; the ten biggest clones make up less than 2.5%. This clonotype appeared once. The antigen is unknown.

Sequenced material: blood. This TCR came from a woman in her 40s in good health. This rearrangement joins TRBV4-3 to TRBJ1-6; 10 bases map to TRBD1. The CDR3 spells CANQHGTGVGLSSYNSPLHF. CDR3 sequence (DNA): TGCGCCAACCAACACGGGACAGGGGTCGGACTGAGCTCCTATAATTCACCCCTCCACTTT.